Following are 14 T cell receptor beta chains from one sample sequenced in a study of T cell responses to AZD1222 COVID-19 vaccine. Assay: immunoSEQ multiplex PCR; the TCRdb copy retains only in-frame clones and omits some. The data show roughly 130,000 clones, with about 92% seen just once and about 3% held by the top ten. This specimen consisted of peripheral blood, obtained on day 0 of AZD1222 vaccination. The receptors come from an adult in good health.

CDR3 loop: CASSPPRQGSTEAFF. CDR3 DNA: TGTGCCAGCAGCCCACCCCGTCAGGGAAGCACTGAAGCTTTCTTT. V is TRBV5-4 and J is TRBJ1-1, with D perhaps TRBD1 (5 bases). CDR1 is SGHNT, CDR2 YYREEE, per germline (reference sequence). Trimming stripped 4 bases from V and 4 bases from J, with 17 bases between. The CDR3 has 15 amino acids.

The CDR3 coding sequence is TGTGCCAGCAACCCCCAAGGGGGGGGGAATCAGCCCCAGCATTTT. This gives the protein CASNPQGGGNQPQHF. The chain has TRBV28 and TRBJ1-5; tentative D call: TRBD1 (6 bases). The V end was cut by 7 bases, the J end by 4 bases, with 17 bases between. The CDR3 is 15 amino acids. Germline V gives CDR1 MDHEN, CDR2 SYDVKM. Full variable domain (remainder filled in from reference TRBV28 and TRBJ1-5): DVKVTQSSRYLVKRTGEKVFLECVQDMDHENMFWYRQDPGLGLRLIYFSYDVKMKEKGDIPEGYSVSREKKERFSLILESASTNQTSMYLCASNPQGGGNQPQHFGDGTRLSIL.

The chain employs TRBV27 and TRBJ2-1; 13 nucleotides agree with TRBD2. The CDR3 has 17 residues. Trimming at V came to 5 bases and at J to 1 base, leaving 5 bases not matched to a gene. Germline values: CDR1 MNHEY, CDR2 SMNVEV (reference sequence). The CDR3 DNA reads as TGTGCCAGCAGTACCACTAGCGGGAGGGGGTCCTACAATGAGCAGTTCTTC. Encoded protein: CASSTTSGRGSYNEQFF.

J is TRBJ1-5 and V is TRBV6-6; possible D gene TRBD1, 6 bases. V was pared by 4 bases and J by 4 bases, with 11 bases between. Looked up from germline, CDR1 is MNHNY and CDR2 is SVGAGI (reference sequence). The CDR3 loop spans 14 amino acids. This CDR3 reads CASSWTVGNQPQHF. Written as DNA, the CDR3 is TGTGCCAGCAGTTGGACAGTAGGAAATCAGCCCCAGCATTTT.

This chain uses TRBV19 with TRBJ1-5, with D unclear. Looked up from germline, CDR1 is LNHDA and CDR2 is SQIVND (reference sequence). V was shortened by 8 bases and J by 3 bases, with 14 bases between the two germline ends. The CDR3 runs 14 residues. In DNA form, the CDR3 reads TGTGCCAGTTACCCCGGGAACCCCAATCAGCCCCAGCATTTT. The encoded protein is CASYPGNPNQPQHF. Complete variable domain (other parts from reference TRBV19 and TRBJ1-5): DGGITQSPKYLFRKEGQNVTLSCEQNLNHDAMYWYRQDPGQGLRLIYYSQIVNDFQKGDIAEGYSVSREKKESFPLTVTSAQKNPTAFYLCASYPGNPNQPQHFGDGTRLSIL.

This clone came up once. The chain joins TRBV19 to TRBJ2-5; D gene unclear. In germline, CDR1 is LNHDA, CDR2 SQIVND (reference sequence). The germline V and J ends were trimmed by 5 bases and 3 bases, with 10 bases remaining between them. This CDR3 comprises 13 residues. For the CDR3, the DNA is TGTGCCAGTAGTCCCCTTGGGGAAGAGACCCAGTACTTC. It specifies CASSPLGEETQYF.

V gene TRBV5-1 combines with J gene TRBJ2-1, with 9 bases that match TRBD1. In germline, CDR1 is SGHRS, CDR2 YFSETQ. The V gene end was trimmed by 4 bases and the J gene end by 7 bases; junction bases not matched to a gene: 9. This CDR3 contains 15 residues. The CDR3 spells CASSREGQGGNEQFF. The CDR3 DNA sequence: TGCGCCAGCAGCAGGGAGGGACAGGGTGGTAATGAGCAGTTCTTC.

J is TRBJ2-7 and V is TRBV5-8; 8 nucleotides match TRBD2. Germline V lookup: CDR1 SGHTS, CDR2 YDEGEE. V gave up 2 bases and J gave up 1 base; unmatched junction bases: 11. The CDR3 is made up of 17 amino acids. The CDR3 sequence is CASSFTFGTSVSYEQYF. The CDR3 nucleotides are TGTGCCAGCAGCTTTACATTCGGGACTAGTGTGTCCTACGAGCAGTACTTC.

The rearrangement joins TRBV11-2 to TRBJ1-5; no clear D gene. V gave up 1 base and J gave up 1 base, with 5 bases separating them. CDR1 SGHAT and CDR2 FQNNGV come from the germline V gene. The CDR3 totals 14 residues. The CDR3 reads CASSLGISNQPQHF. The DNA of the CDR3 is TGTGCCAGCAGCTTAGGAATCAGCAATCAGCCCCAGCATTTT.

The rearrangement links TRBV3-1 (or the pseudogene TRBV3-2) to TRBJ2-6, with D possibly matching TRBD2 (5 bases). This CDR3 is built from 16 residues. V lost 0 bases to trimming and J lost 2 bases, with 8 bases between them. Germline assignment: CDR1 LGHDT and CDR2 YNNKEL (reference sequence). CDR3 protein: CASSQDYGAGANVLTF. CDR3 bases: TGTGCCAGCAGCCAAGATTACGGGGCTGGGGCCAACGTCCTGACTTTC.

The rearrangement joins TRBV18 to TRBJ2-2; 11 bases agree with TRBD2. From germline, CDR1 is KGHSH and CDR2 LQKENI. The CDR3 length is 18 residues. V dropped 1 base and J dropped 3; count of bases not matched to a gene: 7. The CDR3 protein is CASSPRSSGRADTGELFF. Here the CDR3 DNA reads TGTGCCAGCTCACCACGTAGTAGCGGGAGGGCCGACACCGGGGAGCTGTTTTTT.

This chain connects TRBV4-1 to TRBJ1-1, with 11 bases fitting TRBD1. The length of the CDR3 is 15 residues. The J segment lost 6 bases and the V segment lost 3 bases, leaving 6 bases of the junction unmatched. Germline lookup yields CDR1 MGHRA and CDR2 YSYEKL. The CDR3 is CASSQDRGPSSEAFF. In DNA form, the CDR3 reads TGCGCCAGCAGCCAGGACAGGGGGCCGTCTTCTGAAGCTTTCTTT.

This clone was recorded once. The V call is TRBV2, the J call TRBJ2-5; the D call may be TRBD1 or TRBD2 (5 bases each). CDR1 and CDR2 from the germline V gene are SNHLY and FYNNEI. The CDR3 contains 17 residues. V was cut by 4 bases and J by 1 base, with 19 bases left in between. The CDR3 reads CASSGISPQDSQETQYF. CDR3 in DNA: TGTGCCAGCAGTGGCATTTCCCCACAGGACTCCCAAGAGACCCAGTACTTC.

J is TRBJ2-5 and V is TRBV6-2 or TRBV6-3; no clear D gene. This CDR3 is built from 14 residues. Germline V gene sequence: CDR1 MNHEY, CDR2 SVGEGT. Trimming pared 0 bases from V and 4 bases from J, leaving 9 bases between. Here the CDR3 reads CASSYSRMRETQYF. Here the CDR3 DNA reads TGTGCCAGCAGTTACTCGAGGATGAGAGAGACCCAGTACTTC.